The 9 T cell receptor beta chains given below trace back to one sample, sequenced in a study of blood T cell repertoires in COVID-19. Repertoires were generated with immunoSEQ multiplex PCR, while TCRdb's copy carries only in-frame clones and drops some. The data contain 250,000 to 300,000 clones, about 89% of them singletons. Sequenced: peripheral blood. The receptors were gathered from a woman aged 40 to 49 who had recovered from COVID-19.

The chain carries TRBV6-5 and TRBJ2-2; D is perhaps TRBD2 (6 bases). V was cut by 6 bases and J by 4 bases, with 15 bases left in between. This CDR3 has 15 residues. Per the germline V gene, CDR1 is MNHEY and CDR2 is SVGAGI. The CDR3 region is CASRLAGTLTGELFF. CDR3 nucleotide sequence: TGTGCCAGCAGGCTGGCGGGGACCCTCACCGGGGAGCTGTTTTTT.

This rearrangement joins TRBV24-1 to TRBJ2-3, with D maybe TRBD2 (6 bases). Germline CDR1 and CDR2: KGHDR and SFDVKD. Trimming took off 4 bases at V and 0 bases at J, with 10 bases between the two ends. The CDR3 is made up of 15 amino acids. CDR3 region: CATSDPEGSTDTQYF. The CDR3 bases are TGTGCCACCAGTGACCCGGAGGGTAGCACAGATACGCAGTATTTT.

The rearrangement uses TRBV6-1 and TRBJ1-2; D is uncertain. The germline CDR1 and CDR2 sequences are MNHNS and SASEGT. V was shortened by 2 bases and J by 4 bases, with 14 bases between the two germline ends. The CDR3 has 15 residues. The CDR3, as DNA: TGTGCCAGCAGTGAATGGCGGGGAATGGGCTATGGCTACACCTTC. Amino acids: CASSEWRGMGYGYTF.

V gene TRBV30 combines with J gene TRBJ1-2; D might be TRBD1 (6 bases). The germline V and J ends were trimmed by 7 bases and 3 bases, with 12 bases remaining between them. The CDR3 extends over 12 amino acids. CDR1 is GTSNPN and CDR2 is SVGIG in the germline V gene (reference sequence). CDR3 DNA sequence: TGTGCCTTATACAGGGCGCACTATGGCTACACCTTC. The encoded protein is CALYRAHYGYTF.

This clone was picked up many times. Other DNA sequences in the sample encode the same CDR3. This sequence joins TRBV29-1 and TRBJ1-2, with D possibly TRBD1 on 5 matching bases. CDR3 length equals 12 residues. Germline-derived CDR1 and CDR2 are SQVTM and ANQGSEA. Trimming took off 6 bases at V and 3 bases at J, with 11 bases between the two ends. The CDR3 spells CSVGSGHYGYTF. The CDR3 nucleotides are TGCAGCGTCGGCTCAGGGCACTATGGCTACACCTTC.

V gene TRBV3-1 (or the pseudogene TRBV3-2) combines with J gene TRBJ2-3; D is undetermined. This CDR3 comprises 13 residues. V lost 2 bases and J lost 4, with 7 bases in between. Germline V gene lookup returns CDR1 LGHDT and CDR2 YNNKEL (reference sequence). This CDR3 reads CASSQRSADTQYF. DNA of the CDR3: TGTGCCAGCAGCCAAAGAAGCGCAGATACGCAGTATTTT.

The chain uses TRBV6-1 and TRBJ1-1; D remains unclear. V gave up 2 bases and J gave up 1 base, with 5 bases separating them. The CDR3 length is 13 residues. CDR1 and CDR2 (germline): MNHNS, SASEGT. The CDR3 DNA reads TGTGCCAGCAGTGAAACAACGAACACTGAAGCTTTCTTT. This codes for CASSETTNTEAFF.

V usage is TRBV28 and J usage is TRBJ1-2, with D tentatively TRBD1 (5 bases). Germline CDR1 reads MDHEN; CDR2 reads SYDVKM. Trimming stripped 6 bases from V and 7 bases from J, with 15 bases between. There are 13 residues in the CDR3. The CDR3 is CASSLVAGFGYTF. The CDR3 DNA is TGTGCCAGCAGCCTAGTCGCAGGGTTTGGCTACACCTTC.

The V and J genes are TRBV19 and TRBJ2-1; 8 positions agree with TRBD2. With 6 bases clipped from V and 4 bases from J, the junction kept 11 bases outside the gene matches. The CDR3 runs to 16 residues. The germline V gene has CDR1 LNHDA and CDR2 SQIVND (reference sequence). The CDR3 DNA follows: TGTGCCAGTAGGGCCTCAGCGGGAGCCGGGTACAATGAGCAGTTCTTC. Translated, it gives CASRASAGAGYNEQFF.